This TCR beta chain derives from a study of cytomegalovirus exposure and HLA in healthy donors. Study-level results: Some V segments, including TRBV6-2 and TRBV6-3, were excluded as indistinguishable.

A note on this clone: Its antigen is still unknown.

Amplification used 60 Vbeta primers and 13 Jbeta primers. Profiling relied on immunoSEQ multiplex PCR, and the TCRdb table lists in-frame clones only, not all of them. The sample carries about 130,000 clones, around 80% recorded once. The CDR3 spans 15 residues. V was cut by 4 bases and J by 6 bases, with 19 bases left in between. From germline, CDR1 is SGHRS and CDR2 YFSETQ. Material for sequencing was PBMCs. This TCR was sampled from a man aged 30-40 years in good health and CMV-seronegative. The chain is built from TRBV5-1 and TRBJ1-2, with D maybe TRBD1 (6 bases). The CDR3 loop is CASSQGGGVRDGYTF. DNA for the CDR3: TGCGCCAGCAGCCAGGGTGGGGGCGTGAGGGATGGCTACACCTTC.